The clone carrying this TCR beta chain occurred once. CDR3 length: 16 residues. Germline loops: CDR1 SSHAT, CDR2 FNYEAQ (reference sequence). The V end lost 2 bases, the J end lost 2 bases, and 16 bases lay between the germline ends. These data belong to a study of blood T cell repertoires in COVID-19. Study context: Material from acute and convalescent COVID-19 was sourced from the United States, Italy and Spain. Sources were T cells, B-cell-depleted T cells, or PBMCs; the material itself was cDNA or gDNA.

Original methodology: Reference gene primers were amplified, and this amplification served to estimate nucleated cell counts. Sequenced by immunoSEQ multiplex PCR; TCRdb stores in-frame clones only, minus some. V and J calls plus clone size are reproduced from that table; the DNA served to infer D and trimming. The sample records over 85,000 clones, 70% to 90% being singletons. The specimen sequenced was peripheral blood. The V gene is TRBV7-7, the J gene TRBJ2-7, with D possibly TRBD1 on 5 matching bases. This TCR was recovered from a human donor with COVID-19, enrolled during active disease. The donor label of this sample is uncertain. The chain's CDR3 is CASSLIRSGPPYEQYF. The CDR3 region has the DNA TGTGCCAGCAGCTTAATCCGCTCAGGGCCACCCTACGAGCAGTACTTC.